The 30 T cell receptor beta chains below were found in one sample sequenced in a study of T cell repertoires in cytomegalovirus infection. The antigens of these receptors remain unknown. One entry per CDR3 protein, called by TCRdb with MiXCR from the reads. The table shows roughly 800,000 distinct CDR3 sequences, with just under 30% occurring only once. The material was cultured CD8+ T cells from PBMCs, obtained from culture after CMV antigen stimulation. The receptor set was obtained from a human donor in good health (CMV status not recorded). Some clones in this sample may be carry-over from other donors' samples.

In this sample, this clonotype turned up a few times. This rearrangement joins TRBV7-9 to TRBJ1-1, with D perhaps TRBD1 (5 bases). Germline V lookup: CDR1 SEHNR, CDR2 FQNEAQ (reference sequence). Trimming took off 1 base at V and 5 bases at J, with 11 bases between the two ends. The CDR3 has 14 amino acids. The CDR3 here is CASSLGGWGTEAFF. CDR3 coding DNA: TGTGCCAGCAGCTTAGGGGGTTGGGGGACTGAAGCTTTCTTT.

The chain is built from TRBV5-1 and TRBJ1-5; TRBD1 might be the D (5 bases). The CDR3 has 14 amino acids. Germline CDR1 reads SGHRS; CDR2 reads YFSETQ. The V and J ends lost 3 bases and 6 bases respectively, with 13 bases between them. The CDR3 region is CASSSLGQGQPQHF. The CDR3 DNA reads TGCGCCAGCAGCTCACTCGGGCAGGGTCAGCCCCAGCATTTT. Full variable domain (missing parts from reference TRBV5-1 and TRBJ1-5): KAGVTQTPRYLIKTRGQQVTLSCSPISGHRSVSWYQQTPGQGLQFLFEYFSETQRNKGNFPGRFSGRQFSNSRSEMNVSTLELGDSALYLCASSSLGQGQPQHFGDGTRLSIL.

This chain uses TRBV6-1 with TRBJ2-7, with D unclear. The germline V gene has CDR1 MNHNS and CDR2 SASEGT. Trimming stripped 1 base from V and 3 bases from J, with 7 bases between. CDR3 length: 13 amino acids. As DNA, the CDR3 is TGTGCCAGCAGTGAAGGGGGAAACTACGAGCAGTACGTC. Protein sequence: CASSEGGNYEQYV.

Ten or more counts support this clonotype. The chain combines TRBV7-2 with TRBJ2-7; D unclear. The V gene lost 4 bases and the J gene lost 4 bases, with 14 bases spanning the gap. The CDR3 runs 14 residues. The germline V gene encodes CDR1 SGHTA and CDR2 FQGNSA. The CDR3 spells CASSSPLVPYEQYF. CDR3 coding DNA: TGTGCCAGCAGCTCCCCCCTGGTCCCTTACGAGCAGTACTTC.

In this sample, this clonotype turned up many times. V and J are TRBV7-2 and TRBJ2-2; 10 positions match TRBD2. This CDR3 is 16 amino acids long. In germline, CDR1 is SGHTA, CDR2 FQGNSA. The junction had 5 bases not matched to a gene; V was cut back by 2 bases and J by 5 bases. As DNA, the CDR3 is TGTGCCAGCAGCTTAACTCTAGCGGGGGCGACCGGGGAGCTGTTTTTT. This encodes CASSLTLAGATGELFF.

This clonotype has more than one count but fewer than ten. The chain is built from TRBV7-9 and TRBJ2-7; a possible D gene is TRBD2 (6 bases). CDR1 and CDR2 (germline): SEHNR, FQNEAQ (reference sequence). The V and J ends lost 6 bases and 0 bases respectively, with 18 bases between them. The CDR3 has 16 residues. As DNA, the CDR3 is TGTGCCAGCAGTTCGCTACGGGGGTCGAGCTCCTACGAGCAGTACGTC. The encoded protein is CASSSLRGSSSYEQYV.

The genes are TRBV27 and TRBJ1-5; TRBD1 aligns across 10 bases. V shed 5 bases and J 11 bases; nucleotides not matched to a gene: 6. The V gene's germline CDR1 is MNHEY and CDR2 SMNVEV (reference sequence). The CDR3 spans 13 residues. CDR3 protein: CASSGTGVLAQHF. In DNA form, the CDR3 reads TGTGCCAGCAGTGGGACAGGGGTTTTAGCCCAGCATTTT.

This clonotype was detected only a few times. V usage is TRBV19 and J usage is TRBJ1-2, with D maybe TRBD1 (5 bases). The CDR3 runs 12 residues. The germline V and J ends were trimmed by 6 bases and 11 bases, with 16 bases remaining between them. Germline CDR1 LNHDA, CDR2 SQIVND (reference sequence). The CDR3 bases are TGTGCCAGTAGGGGAAACGGGGGACTATACACCTTC. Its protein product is CASRGNGGLYTF. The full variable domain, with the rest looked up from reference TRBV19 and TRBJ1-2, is DGGITQSPKYLFRKEGQNVTLSCEQNLNHDAMYWYRQDPGQGLRLIYYSQIVNDFQKGDIAEGYSVSREKKESFPLTVTSAQKNPTAFYLCASRGNGGLYTFGSGTRLTVV.

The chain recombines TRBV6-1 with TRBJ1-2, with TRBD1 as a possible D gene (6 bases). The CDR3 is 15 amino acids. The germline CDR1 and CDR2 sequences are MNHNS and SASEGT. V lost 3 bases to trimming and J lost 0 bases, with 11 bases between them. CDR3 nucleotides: TGTGCCAGCAGTGAGATTCAGGGGCCTAACTATGGCTACACCTTC. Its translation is CASSEIQGPNYGYTF.

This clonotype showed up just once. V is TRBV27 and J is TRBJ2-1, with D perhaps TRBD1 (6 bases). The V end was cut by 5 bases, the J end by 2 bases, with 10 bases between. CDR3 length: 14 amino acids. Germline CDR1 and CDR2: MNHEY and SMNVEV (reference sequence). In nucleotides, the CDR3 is TGTGCCAGCAGTCAACAGGGTGCCTACAATGAGCAGTTCTTC. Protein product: CASSQQGAYNEQFF.

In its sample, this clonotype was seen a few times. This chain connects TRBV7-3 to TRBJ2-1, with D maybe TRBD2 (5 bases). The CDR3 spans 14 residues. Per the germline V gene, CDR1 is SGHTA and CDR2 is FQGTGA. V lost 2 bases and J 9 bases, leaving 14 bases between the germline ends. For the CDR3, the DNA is TGTGCCAGCAGCTTATGGGAGAGTTCTCGTGAGCAGTTCTTC. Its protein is CASSLWESSREQFF.

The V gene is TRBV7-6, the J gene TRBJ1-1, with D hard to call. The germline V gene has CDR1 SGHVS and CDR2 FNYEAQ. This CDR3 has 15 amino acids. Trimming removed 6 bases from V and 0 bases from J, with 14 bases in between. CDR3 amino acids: CASRLERELNTEAFF. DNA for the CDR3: TGTGCCAGCAGGTTGGAGAGGGAACTGAACACTGAAGCTTTCTTT.

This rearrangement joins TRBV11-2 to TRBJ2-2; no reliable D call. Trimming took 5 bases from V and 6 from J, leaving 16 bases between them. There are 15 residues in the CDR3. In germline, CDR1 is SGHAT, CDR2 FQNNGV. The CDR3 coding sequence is TGTGCCAGCAGCCCATACCATTATTTCTCCGGGGAGCTGTTTTTT. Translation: CASSPYHYFSGELFF.

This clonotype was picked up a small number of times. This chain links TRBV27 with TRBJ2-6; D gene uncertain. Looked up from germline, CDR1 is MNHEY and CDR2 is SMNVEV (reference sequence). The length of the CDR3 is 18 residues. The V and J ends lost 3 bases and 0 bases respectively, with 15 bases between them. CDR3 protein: CASSLSGRTSSGANVLTF. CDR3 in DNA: TGTGCCAGCAGTTTGTCGGGCAGGACCTCCTCTGGGGCCAACGTCCTGACTTTC.

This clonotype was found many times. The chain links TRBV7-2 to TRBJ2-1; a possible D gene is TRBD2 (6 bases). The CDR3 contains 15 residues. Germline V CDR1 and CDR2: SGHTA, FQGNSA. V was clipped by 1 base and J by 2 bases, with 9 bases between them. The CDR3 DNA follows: TGTGCCAGCAGCTTAGGAAGCGGGCCCTACAATGAGCAGTTCTTC. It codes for CASSLGSGPYNEQFF.

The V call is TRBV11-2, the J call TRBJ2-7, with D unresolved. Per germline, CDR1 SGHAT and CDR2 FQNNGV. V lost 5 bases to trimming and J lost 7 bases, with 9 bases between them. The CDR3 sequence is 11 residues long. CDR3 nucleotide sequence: TGTGCCAGCAGCCCTTGGGAAGAGCAGTACGTC. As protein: CASSPWEEQYV.

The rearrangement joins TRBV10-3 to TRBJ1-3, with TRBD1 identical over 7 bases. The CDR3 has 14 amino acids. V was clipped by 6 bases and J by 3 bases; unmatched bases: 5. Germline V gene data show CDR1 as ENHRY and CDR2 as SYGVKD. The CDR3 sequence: CAISSGQSGNTIYF. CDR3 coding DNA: TGTGCCATCAGCTCGGGACAGAGTGGAAACACCATATATTTT.

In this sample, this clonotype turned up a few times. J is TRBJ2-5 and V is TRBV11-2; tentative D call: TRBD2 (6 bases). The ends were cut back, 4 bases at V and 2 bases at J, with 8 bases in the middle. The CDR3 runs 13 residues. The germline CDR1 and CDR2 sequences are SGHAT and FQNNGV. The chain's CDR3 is CASSSEGQETQYF. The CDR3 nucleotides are TGTGCCAGCAGCTCGGAGGGGCAAGAGACCCAGTACTTC.

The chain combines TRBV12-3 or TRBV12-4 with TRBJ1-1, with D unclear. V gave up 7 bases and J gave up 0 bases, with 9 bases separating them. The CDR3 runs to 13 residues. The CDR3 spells CASIQAMNTEAFF. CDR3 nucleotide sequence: TGTGCCAGCATTCAAGCCATGAACACTGAAGCTTTCTTT.

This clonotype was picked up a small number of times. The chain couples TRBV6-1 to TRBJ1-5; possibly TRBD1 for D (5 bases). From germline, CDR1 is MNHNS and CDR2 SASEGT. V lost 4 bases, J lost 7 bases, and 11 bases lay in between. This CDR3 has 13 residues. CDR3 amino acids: CASSVREGQPQHF. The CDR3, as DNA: TGTGCCAGCAGTGTAAGAGAGGGGCAGCCCCAGCATTTT.

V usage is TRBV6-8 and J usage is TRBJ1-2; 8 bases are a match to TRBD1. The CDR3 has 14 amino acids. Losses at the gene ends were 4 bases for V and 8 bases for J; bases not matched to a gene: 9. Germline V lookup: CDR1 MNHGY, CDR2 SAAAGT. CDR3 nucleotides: TGTGCCAGCAGTTTCGGGACAGGCGCTCCGGGCTACACCTTC. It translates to CASSFGTGAPGYTF.

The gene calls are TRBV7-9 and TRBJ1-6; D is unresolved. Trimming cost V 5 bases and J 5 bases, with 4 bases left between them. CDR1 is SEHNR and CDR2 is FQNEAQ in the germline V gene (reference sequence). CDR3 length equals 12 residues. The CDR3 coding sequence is TGTGCCAGCAGCACAAATAATTCACCCCTCCACTTT. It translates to CASSTNNSPLHF.

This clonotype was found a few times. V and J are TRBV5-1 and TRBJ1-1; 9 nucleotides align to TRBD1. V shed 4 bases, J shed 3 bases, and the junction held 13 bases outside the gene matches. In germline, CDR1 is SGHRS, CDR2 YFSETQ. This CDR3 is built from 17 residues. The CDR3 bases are TGCGCCAGCAGCCCCCCCCGGACAGGGGCCGGGGACACTGAAGCTTTCTTT. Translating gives CASSPPRTGAGDTEAFF. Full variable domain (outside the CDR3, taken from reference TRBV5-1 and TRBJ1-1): KAGVTQTPRYLIKTRGQQVTLSCSPISGHRSVSWYQQTPGQGLQFLFEYFSETQRNKGNFPGRFSGRQFSNSRSEMNVSTLELGDSALYLCASSPPRTGAGDTEAFFGQGTRLTVV.

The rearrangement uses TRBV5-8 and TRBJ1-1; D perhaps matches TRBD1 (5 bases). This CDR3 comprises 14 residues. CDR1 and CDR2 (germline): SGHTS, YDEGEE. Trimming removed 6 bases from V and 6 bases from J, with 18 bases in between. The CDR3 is CASNNYPGAAEAFF. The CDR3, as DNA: TGTGCCAGCAACAATTATCCCGGGGCAGCTGAAGCTTTCTTT.

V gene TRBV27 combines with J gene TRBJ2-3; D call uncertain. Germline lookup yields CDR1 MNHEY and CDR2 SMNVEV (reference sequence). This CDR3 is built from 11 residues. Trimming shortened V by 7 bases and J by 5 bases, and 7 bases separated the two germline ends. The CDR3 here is CASTNGDTQYF. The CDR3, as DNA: TGTGCCAGCACCAATGGAGATACGCAGTATTTT.

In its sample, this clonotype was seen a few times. DNA for the CDR3: TGTGCCAGCAGCTTATCGAGGGAGCGGGGGGGTGAGCAGTTCTTC. The encoded protein is CASSLSRERGGEQFF. The gene calls are TRBV7-9 and TRBJ2-1, with 10 bases that match TRBD2. There are 15 residues in the CDR3. Trimming at V came to 2 bases and at J to 9 bases, leaving 7 bases not matched to a gene. The germline V gene has CDR1 SEHNR and CDR2 FQNEAQ (reference sequence).

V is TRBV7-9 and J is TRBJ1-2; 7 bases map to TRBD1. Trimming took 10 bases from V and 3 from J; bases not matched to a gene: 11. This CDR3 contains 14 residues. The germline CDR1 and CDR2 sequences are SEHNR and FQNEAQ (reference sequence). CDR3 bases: TGTGCCACCTTTCAAACAGGGGAGGACTATGGCTACACCTTC. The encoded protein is CATFQTGEDYGYTF.

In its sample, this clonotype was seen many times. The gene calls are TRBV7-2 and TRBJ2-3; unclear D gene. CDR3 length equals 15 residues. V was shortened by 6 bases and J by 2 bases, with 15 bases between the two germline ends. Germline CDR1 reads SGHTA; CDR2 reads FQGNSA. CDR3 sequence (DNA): TGTGCCAGCAGTCTTAAGATTGCGGACACAGATACGCAGTATTTT. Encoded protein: CASSLKIADTDTQYF.

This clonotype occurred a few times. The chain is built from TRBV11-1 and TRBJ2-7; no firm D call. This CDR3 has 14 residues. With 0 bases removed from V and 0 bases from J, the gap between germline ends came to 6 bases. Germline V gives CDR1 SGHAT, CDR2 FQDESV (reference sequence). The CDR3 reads CASSLAVNSYEQYF. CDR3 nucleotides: TGTGCCAGCAGCTTAGCGGTCAACTCCTACGAGCAGTACTTC.

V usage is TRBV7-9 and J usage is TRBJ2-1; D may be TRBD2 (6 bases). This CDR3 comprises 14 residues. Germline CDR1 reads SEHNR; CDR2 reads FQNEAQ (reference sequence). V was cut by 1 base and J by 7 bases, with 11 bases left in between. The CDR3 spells CASSLVGGINEQFF. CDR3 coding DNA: TGTGCCAGCAGCTTAGTGGGGGGAATAAATGAGCAGTTCTTC. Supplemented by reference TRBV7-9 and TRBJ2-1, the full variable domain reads DTGVSQNPRHKITKRGQNVTFRCDPISEHNRLYWYRQTLGQGPEFLTYFQNEAQLEKSRLLSDRFSAERPKGSFSTLEIQRTEQGDSAMYLCASSLVGGINEQFFGPGTRLTVL.